This TCR beta chain was identified in a study of CD8 T cells in Susac syndrome. Reverse transcription used about 0.45 to 1 ug RNA and random hexamers. Via MiXCR, TCRdb re-called the immunoSEQ multiplex PCR reads, giving one row per CDR3 protein. The sample consists of approximately 190,000 distinct CDR3 sequences, around 96% of them appearing once. The origin of this receptor is a human donor with multiple sclerosis. Sequencing was carried out using CD4+ T cells from PBMCs.

CDR3 nucleotide sequence: TGCAGTGCTACTGACAATGAGCAGTTCTTC. This codes for CSATDNEQFF. The chain recombines TRBV20-1 with TRBJ2-1; D is uncertain. Trimming stripped 4 bases from V and 5 bases from J, with 3 bases between. Germline values: CDR1 DFQATT, CDR2 SNEGSKA (reference sequence). CDR3 size: 10 residues.